A selection of T cell receptor beta chains follows, all from one sample in a study of CD8+ T cells in alopecia areata. TCRdb keeps only in-frame clones here, not all; method: immunoSEQ multiplex PCR. The data hold roughly 200,000 clones, with about 56% observed a single time. Sequenced: CD8+ T cells sorted from blood. The source of these receptors is a human donor in good health. Both conserved end residues are part of each CDR3. Fields, in order: V gene, J gene, CDR3 protein.

TRBV9	TRBJ2-6	CASLRGFDTGANVLTF
TRBV29-1	TRBJ2-6	CSAPLHDGANVLTF
TRBV10-3	TRBJ2-7	CAISPSGGGEGRYEQYF
TRBV2	TRBJ1-2	CARGGGPGYTF
TRBV7-9	TRBJ2-7	CASSSPDSYEQYF
TRBV7-2	TRBJ1-6	CASSHEGDRAFLHF
TRBV29-1	TRBJ2-2	CSGRYEGVELFF
TRBV2	TRBJ1-4	CASSSVGEKLFF
TRBV30	TRBJ2-7	CAWSTQGKNYEQYF
TRBV5-5	TRBJ1-1	CASSPGHGFTEAFF
TRBV29-1	TRBJ2-7	CSVEGPGSYEQYF
TRBV5-6	TRBJ2-7	CASSPYDVIGTYEQYF
TRBV13	TRBJ1-1	CASSSQGPEAFF
TRBV9	TRBJ1-3	CASSATGGPGNTIYF
TRBV5-6	TRBJ2-7	CASSQGLTGEQYF
TRBV4-1	TRBJ1-6	CASTLRWSYNSPLHF
TRBV2	TRBJ1-1	CASCLGQITEAFF
TRBV9	TRBJ1-2	CASSVDGSLDYGYTF
TRBV4-1	TRBJ2-2	CASSHSSTNTGELFF
TRBV30	TRBJ1-2	CAWSAHSTGRRYGYTF
TRBV10-2	TRBJ2-5	CASLGTETQYF
TRBV13	TRBJ1-3	CASQGDSGNTIYF
TRBV10-2	TRBJ2-5	CASREAPGGPETQYF
TRBV7-9	TRBJ2-3	CASETSGGADTQYF
TRBV15	TRBJ1-5	CATSLEPGANQPQHF
TRBV5-1	TRBJ1-1	CASSLAGWTGRTEAFF
TRBV11-3	TRBJ2-1	CASSPTSGGANEQFF
TRBV18	TRBJ1-1	CASSPPFGTANTEAFF